This T cell receptor beta chain came from a study of cytomegalovirus exposure and HLA in healthy donors. The CDR3 is 15 amino acids. The trim removed 5 bases at V and 6 bases at J, leaving 6 bases unmatched. Germline CDR1 reads SGHNT; CDR2 reads YENEEA. This clone showed up just once. No antigen is known for it. It was with 60 Vbeta and 13 Jbeta primers that the PCR ran. This table comes from immunoSEQ multiplex PCR, and its TCRdb copy is limited to in-frame clones, with some not included. The sample carries around 200,000 clones, around 83% recorded once. Study-wide points: Sequencing depth roughly uniform across donors was assumed in presence/absence analyses. According to an earlier analysis, most TCR beta V segments yielded productive rearrangements about 87% or about 30% of the time. Indistinguishability led to the exclusion of some V segments, TRBV6-2 and TRBV6-3 included.

The chain uses TRBV11-3 and TRBJ2-1; TRBD2 matches 11 bases. Specimen: PBMCs. The sequence came from a man aged 45-65 years in good health and CMV-seronegative. CDR3 protein: CASSQEGLAVNEQFF. CDR3 coding DNA: TGTGCCAGCAGCCAGGAGGGACTAGCGGTCAATGAGCAGTTCTTC.